This TCR beta chain was recorded in a study of blood T cell repertoires in COVID-19. The repertoire was sequenced with immunoSEQ multiplex PCR; TCRdb's copy has only in-frame clones and lacks some. The sample carries nearly 60,000 clones, roughly 84% recorded once. This clonotype was sampled from a man aged 40-49 years with active COVID-19. The source material was peripheral blood.

Here the CDR3 reads CSVYRQGDTEAFF. The CDR3 nucleotides are TGCAGCGTTTACCGACAGGGGGACACTGAAGCTTTCTTT. The rearrangement joins TRBV29-1 to TRBJ1-1, with 9 bases lining up with TRBD1. Germline CDR1 SQVTM, CDR2 ANQGSEA. Trimming at V came to 5 bases and at J to 3 bases, leaving 4 bases not matched to a gene. The CDR3 consists of 13 residues.